This T cell receptor beta chain was observed in a study of T-cell reconstitution after alpha-beta-depleted transplantation in children. General study points: The main origin of T-cell counts and diversity one year after transplant was newly produced T cells. The high TCRbeta diversity at day 60 in some patients came from surviving recipient T cells and thymic progenitors. Reportedly, alpha-beta T cells present about two months post-transplant originated from several hundred expanded clones of graft origin.

Preparation of the TCRbeta library used unique molecular identifiers. TCRdb re-analysed the PCR reads in MiXCR, keeping a single row per CDR3 protein. In the table there are more than 400,000 distinct CDR3 sequences, around 46% of which are singletons. Comments on this clonotype: What it recognizes is unknown.

The CDR3 length is 13 residues. The trim removed 7 bases at V and 3 bases at J, leaving 6 bases unmatched. The V gene's germline CDR1 is SQVTM and CDR2 ANQGSEA. This clonotype was sampled from a girl aged 2 to 10 with aplastic anemia, due to receive a stem cell transplant. The rearrangement links TRBV29-1 to TRBJ1-1; 9 bases map to TRBD1. The input for sequencing was PBMCs, taken before TCRalphabeta/CD19-depleted stem cell transplant. The CDR3 region is CSGRDREYTEAFF. Written as DNA, the CDR3 is TGCAGCGGTCGGGACAGGGAGTACACTGAAGCTTTCTTT.